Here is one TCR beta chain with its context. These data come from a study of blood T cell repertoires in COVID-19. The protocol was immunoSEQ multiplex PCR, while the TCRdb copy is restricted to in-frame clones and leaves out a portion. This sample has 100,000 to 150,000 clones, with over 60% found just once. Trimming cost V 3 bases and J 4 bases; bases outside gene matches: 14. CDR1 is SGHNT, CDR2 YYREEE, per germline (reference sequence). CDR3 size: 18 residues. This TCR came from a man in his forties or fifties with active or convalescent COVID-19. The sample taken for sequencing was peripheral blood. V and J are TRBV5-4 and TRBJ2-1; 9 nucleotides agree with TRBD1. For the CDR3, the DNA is TGTGCCAGCAGCTCGGGACAACAGGGGGCAGGCAGGTACAATGAGCAGTTCTTC. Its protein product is CASSSGQQGAGRYNEQFF.